This entry is about one TCR beta chain. What it binds is not known. Each donor's status was that of a healthy bone marrow donor. The data belong to a study of cytomegalovirus exposure and HLA in healthy donors. Across the study: Of all 360 or so donors who were genotyped, 80% to 85% belonged to the Caucasian-associated ancestry cluster.

Germline V gives CDR1 SGHTA, CDR2 FQGNSA. With V trimmed by 5 bases and J by 3 bases, 5 bases remained unmatched. The CDR3 covers 15 residues. Researchers ran the PCR with 60 Vbeta and 13 Jbeta primers. Sequencing used immunoSEQ multiplex PCR; TCRdb keeps in-frame clones, though not all of them. The repertoire has approximately 110,000 clones, 60% to 85% of them found once; the top ten carry over 5%. The study, taken as a whole, reports: With DRB1 most and HLA-C fewest, TCR association rates differed between HLA loci in a later analysis.

This clonotype was obtained from a female donor in good health and CMV-seropositive. The sequenced sample was PBMCs. This chain uses TRBV7-2 with TRBJ2-1, with TRBD2 identical over 9 bases. The CDR3 protein is CASSLTSGYYNEQFF. CDR3 in DNA: TGTGCCAGCAGCCTAACTAGCGGGTACTACAATGAGCAGTTCTTC.